This TCR beta chain was identified in a study of shared clonotypes between healthy human individuals. Looking at the study overall: Three plates were used per donor for CD4 naive, three for CD4 memory, two for CD8 naive and one for CD8 memory.

CD45RO-negative, CCR7-positively selected cells formed the naive CD8 fraction, excluding terminally differentiated effector memory CD45RA+ cells. Germline loops: CDR1 MNHEY, CDR2 SVGAGI. The CDR3 covers 14 residues. Trimming removed 6 bases from V and 4 bases from J, with 15 bases in between. Sequencing used immunoSEQ multiplex PCR; TCRdb keeps in-frame clones, though not all of them. This repertoire shows millions of clones, more than 85% found once; its top ten account for more than 1.5%. Sequenced sample: naive CD8+ T cells from PBMCs. The sequence was collected from a man younger than 30 in good health. Some clones in this sample may be carry-over from other donors' samples. The chain has TRBV6-5 and TRBJ1-2; D is undetermined. This chain's CDR3 is CASSPRAGVYGYTF. CDR3 nucleotide sequence: TGTGCCAGCAGCCCCCGGGCAGGAGTCTATGGCTACACCTTC.